Detailed here is one TCR beta chain. CDR1 is LGHNA, CDR2 YSLEER, per germline. V lost 1 base to trimming and J lost 7 bases, with 11 bases between them. The CDR3 is made up of 14 amino acids. The sample belongs to a study of blood T cell repertoires in COVID-19. Overall study context: Italy, Spain and the United States were the sources of the convalescent and acute COVID-19 samples. Sources were T cells, B-cell-depleted T cells, or PBMCs; the material itself was cDNA or gDNA.

In the study's own analysis: Reference gene primers were amplified, and this amplification served to estimate nucleated cell counts. Method: immunoSEQ multiplex PCR; TCRdb's copy keeps in-frame clones and lacks some. The V and J calls and clone size come from that table; D and trimming were worked out from the DNA. The data contain approximately 160,000 clones, roughly 86% of them singletons. The TCR originated in a middle-aged man who had recovered from COVID-19. The material sequenced was peripheral blood. The V call is TRBV4-3, the J call TRBJ1-5, with D unresolved. The CDR3 coding sequence is TGCGCCAGCAGCCAAGTATCGAAGCTCCAGCCCCAGCATTTT. Amino acids: CASSQVSKLQPQHF.